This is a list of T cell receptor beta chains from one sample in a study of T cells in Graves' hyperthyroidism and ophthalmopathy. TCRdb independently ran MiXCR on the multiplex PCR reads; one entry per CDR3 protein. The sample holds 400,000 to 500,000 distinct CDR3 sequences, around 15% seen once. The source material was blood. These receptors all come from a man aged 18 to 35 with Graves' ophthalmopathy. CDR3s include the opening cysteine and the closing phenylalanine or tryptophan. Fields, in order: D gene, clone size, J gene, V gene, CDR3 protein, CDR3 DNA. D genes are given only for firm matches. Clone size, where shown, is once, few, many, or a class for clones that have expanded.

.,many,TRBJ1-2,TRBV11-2,CASSPGGIYGYTF,TGTGCCAGCAGCCCGGGCGGTATCTATGGCTACACCTTC
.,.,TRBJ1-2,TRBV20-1,CSAREASGGGYTF,TGCAGTGCTAGAGAGGCTAGCGGGGGTGGCTACACCTTC
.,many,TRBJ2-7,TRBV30,CAFFAWADSSYEQYF,TGTGCCTTCTTTGCATGGGCAGACAGTTCCTACGAGCAGTACTTC
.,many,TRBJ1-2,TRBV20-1,CSSPLQGNYGYTF,TGCAGCTCCCCTCTGCAGGGGAACTATGGCTACACCTTC
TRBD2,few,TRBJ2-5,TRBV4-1,CASSQRLAGGEETQYF,TGCGCCAGCAGCCAACGACTAGCGGGGGGGGAGGAGACCCAGTACTTC
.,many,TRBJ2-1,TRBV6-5,CASSYSRVPGQVEQFF,TGTGCCAGCAGTTACTCGAGGGTACCAGGGCAGGTTGAGCAGTTCTTC
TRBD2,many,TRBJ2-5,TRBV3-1,CASSQDSRGGGETQYF,TGTGCCAGCAGCCAAGACAGTCGGGGGGGCGGGGAGACCCAGTACTTC
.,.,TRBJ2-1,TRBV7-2,CASSLVGLQRQFF,TGTGCCAGCAGCTTAGTGGGCCTTCAAAGGCAGTTCTTC
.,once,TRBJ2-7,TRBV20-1,CSAREDTAYEQYF,TGCAGTGCTAGAGAGGACACGGCCTACGAGCAGTACTTC
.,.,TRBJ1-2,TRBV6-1,CASSCLLPLEGGYGYTF,TGTGCCAGCAGTTGCCTCCTGCCCCTAGAAGGCGGCTATGGCTACACCTTC
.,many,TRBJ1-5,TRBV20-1,CSARADTNQPQHF,TGCAGTGCTAGGGCGGACACCAATCAGCCCCAGCATTTT
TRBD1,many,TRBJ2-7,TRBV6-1,CATRAGGDEQYF,TGTGCCACCCGGGCAGGGGGCGACGAGCAGTACTTC
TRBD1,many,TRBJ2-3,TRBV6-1,CASATLSGTGGGNTQYF,TGTGCCAGCGCTACCCTCTCCGGGACAGGGGGCGGAAATACGCAGTATTTT
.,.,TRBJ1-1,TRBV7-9,CASSLGALGGMNTEAFF,TGTGCCAGCAGCTTAGGCGCACTAGGGGGTATGAACACTGAAGCTTTCTTT
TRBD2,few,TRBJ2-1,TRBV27,CASSIPGTSGNVSYNEQFF,TGTGCCAGCAGTATTCCCGGGACTAGCGGGAATGTGTCCTACAATGAGCAGTTCTTC
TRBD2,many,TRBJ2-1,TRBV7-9,CAGSLVGPSGSRYNEQFF,TGTGCCGGCAGCTTAGTCGGGCCTAGCGGGAGTAGGTACAATGAGCAGTTCTTC
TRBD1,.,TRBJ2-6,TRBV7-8,CASSSQGTGANVLTF,TGTGCCAGCAGCTCACAGGGGACCGGGGCCAACGTCCTGACTTTC
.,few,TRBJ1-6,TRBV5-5,CASSLTYGNSPLHF,TGTGCCAGCAGCTTGACCTACGGAAATTCACCCCTCCACTTT
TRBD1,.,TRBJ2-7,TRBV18,CASSPGQDPYEQYF,TGTGCCAGCTCACCGGGACAGGATCCCTACGAGCAGTACTTC
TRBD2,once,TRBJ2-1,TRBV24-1,CATSDPLRTSGEYNEQFF,TGTGCCACCAGTGACCCGCTTCGGACTAGCGGGGAGTACAATGAGCAGTTCTTC
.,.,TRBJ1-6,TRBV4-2,CASSQVGRATENNSPLHF,TGTGCCAGCAGCCAAGTTGGTCGTGCCACAGAAAATAATTCACCCCTCCACTTT
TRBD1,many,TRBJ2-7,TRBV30,CAWSAGGQTEQYF,TGTGCCTGGAGTGCTGGGGGACAGACCGAGCAGTACTTC
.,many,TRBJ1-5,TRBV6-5,CASSYSGQFNQPQHF,TGTGCCAGCAGTTACTCGGGTCAATTCAATCAGCCCCAGCATTTT
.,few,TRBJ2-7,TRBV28,CASSVDIYGEQYF,TGTGCCAGCAGCGTAGACATCTACGGCGAGCAGTACTTC
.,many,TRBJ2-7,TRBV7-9,CASSLATGYPYEQYF,TGTGCCAGCAGCTTAGCAACAGGGTACCCCTACGAGCAGTACTTC
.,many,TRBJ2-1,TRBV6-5,CASSYSGSGGPLNEQFF,TGTGCCAGCAGTTACTCCGGGAGTGGGGGCCCCCTCAATGAGCAGTTCTTC